This T cell receptor beta chain was retrieved from a study of blood T cell repertoires in COVID-19. About the research overall: Samples came from the United States, Italy and Spain, spanning acute and convalescent COVID-19. The cDNA or gDNA used as material had been derived from T cells, B-cell-depleted T cells, or PBMCs.

The sample holds one count of this clone. The germline CDR1 and CDR2 sequences are ENHRY and SYGVKD. J gave up 7 bases and V 2 bases, and 2 bases lay outside the gene matches. The CDR3 is 15 amino acids. Authors' data handling: Amplification of reference gene primers was used by the study to estimate nucleated cell counts. Profiled with immunoSEQ multiplex PCR; TCRdb holds only in-frame clones, not every one. The D gene and trimming were derived from the DNA, and the V and J assignments and clone size from that table. The sample includes about 130,000 clones, 84% of them seen just once. The TCR sequence derives from a human donor in a cohort sampled during active COVID-19. Sequenced material: peripheral blood. The chain employs TRBV10-3 and TRBJ1-6; 10 positions match TRBD1. In DNA form, the CDR3 reads TGTGCCATCAGTGAGCTGGACAGGGGGAATTCACCCCTCCACTTT. Protein sequence: CAISELDRGNSPLHF.